A single sample is the source of the 23 T cell receptor beta chains below, sequenced in a study of T cells in Graves' hyperthyroidism and ophthalmopathy. Template material for amplifying TCR beta CDR3 regions consisted of RNA transcripts. The TCR CDR3 first-round RT-PCR relied on the HTBI primer set. TCRdb re-called the multiplex PCR reads with MiXCR, one entry per CDR3 protein. Among around 720,000 distinct CDR3 sequences listed, 35% were seen once. Sequences were obtained from blood. All receptors derive from a woman between 40 and 50 years old with Graves' hyperthyroidism.

A few counts support this clonotype. The genes are TRBV29-1 and TRBJ2-2; D is possibly TRBD2 (8 bases). Germline lookup yields CDR1 SQVTM and CDR2 ANQGSEA. Trimming pared 8 bases from V and 2 bases from J, leaving 30 bases between. This CDR3 is 19 amino acids long. The CDR3 region is CSFPDRNSGNRSNTGELFF. In DNA form, the CDR3 reads TGCAGCTTCCCGGACAGGAATAGCGGGAATCGCTCTAACACCGGGGAGCTGTTTTTT.

This clonotype occurred many times. V gene TRBV5-5 combines with J gene TRBJ1-1; D gene unclear. V dropped 3 bases and J dropped 0 bases, with 12 bases sitting between them. The CDR3 runs to 15 residues. The germline V gene has CDR1 SGHKS and CDR2 YYEKEE (reference sequence). The CDR3 nucleotides read TGTGCCAGCAGCTCTTTCTCCCACTTGAACACTGAAGCTTTCTTT. It is translated as CASSSFSHLNTEAFF.

Note on this clonotype: An end of the junction does not agree with germline; a read error may underlie this. The J gene is TRBJ2-2, the V gene TRBV4-1; D not certain. The CDR3 has 15 residues. From germline, CDR1 is MGHRA and CDR2 YSYEKL. As DNA, the CDR3 is TGTGCCAGCAGCTTGGATATGAGGAACACCGGGGAGCTGTTTTTT. Amino acid sequence: CASSLDMRNTGELFF.

This clonotype showed up many times. This chain links TRBV7-6 with TRBJ2-7; D may match TRBD1 or TRBD2 (5 bases each). The V end was cut by 5 bases, the J end by 3 bases, with 11 bases between. The CDR3 sequence is 13 residues long. Germline V gene data show CDR1 as SGHVS and CDR2 as FNYEAQ. CDR3 nucleotides: TGTGCCAGCAGCACCGGGACGCTCTACGAGCAGTACTTC. Protein product: CASSTGTLYEQYF. The full variable domain, in which reference TRBV7-6 and TRBJ2-7 provide the parts outside the CDR3, is GAGVSQSPRYKVTKRGQDVALRCDPISGHVSLYWYRQALGQGPEFLTYFNYEAQQDKSGLPNDRFSAERPEGSISTLTIQRTEQRDSAMYRCASSTGTLYEQYFGPGTRLTVT.

This sequence joins TRBV10-1 and TRBJ2-7, with 10 nucleotides matching TRBD1. CDR1 is WNHNN, CDR2 SYGVQD, per germline (reference sequence). V lost 6 bases, J lost 2 bases, and 4 bases stayed unmatched. The CDR3 loop spans 14 amino acids. Written as DNA, the CDR3 is TGCGCCAGCAGGAGGGACAGGGGTCCCTACGAGCAGTACTTC. Translation gives CASRRDRGPYEQYF.

The chain combines TRBV10-3 with TRBJ2-7; TRBD1 aligns across 7 bases. The CDR3 runs 11 residues. The V gene's germline CDR1 is ENHRY and CDR2 SYGVKD. Germline trimming cut 2 bases from V and 11 bases from J; bases unmatched to any gene: 3. The CDR3 bases are TGTGCCATCAGTGAGGGGCAGGGGGAGTACTTC. Amino acids: CAISEGQGEYF.

Turning to this clonotype: One end of the junction varies from germline; a read error may be responsible. The chain links TRBV7-2 to TRBJ2-7, with D possibly matching TRBD1 (5 bases). This CDR3 has 14 amino acids. Germline loops: CDR1 SGHTA, CDR2 FQGNSA. The CDR3, as DNA: TGCGCCAGCAGCCAAGACAGTGGGTACTACGAGCAGTACTTC. Protein product: CASSQDSGYYEQYF.

The V and J genes are TRBV6-2 or TRBV6-3 and TRBJ2-7; no clear D gene. Trimming took off 10 bases at V and 2 bases at J, with 30 bases between the two ends. The CDR3 sequence is 18 residues long. Germline CDR1 is MNHEY and CDR2 is SVGEGT. The CDR3 DNA sequence: TGTGCCACCCGAAGTTACTCGTACGCCGATTATACCACCTACGAGCAGTACTTC. Translation gives CATRSYSYADYTTYEQYF.

This sequence joins TRBV20-1 and TRBJ2-7; D is perhaps TRBD1 (6 bases). V lost 7 bases and J 0 bases, leaving 13 bases between the germline ends. Germline loops: CDR1 DFQATT, CDR2 SNEGSKA (reference sequence). CDR3 length: 13 residues. In nucleotides, the CDR3 is TGCAGTGGGGTCAGGGGATTCTCCTACGAGCAGTACTTC. This gives the protein CSGVRGFSYEQYF.

The chain has TRBV7-6 and TRBJ2-7; 13 nucleotides match TRBD2. Germline-derived CDR1 and CDR2 are SGHVS and FNYEAQ. V gave up 5 bases and J gave up 4 bases; unmatched junction bases: 8. This CDR3 contains 16 residues. The CDR3 loop reads CASSPTSGRVLYEQYF. The CDR3 nucleotides read TGTGCCAGCAGCCCCACTAGCGGGAGGGTTCTGTACGAGCAGTACTTC.

The sample holds a few counts of this clonotype. The J gene is TRBJ1-2, the V gene TRBV7-2; TRBD1 is a possible D gene (5 bases). CDR3 length: 14 residues. The ends were cut back, 2 bases at V and 7 bases at J, with 14 bases in the middle. The germline V gene encodes CDR1 SGHTA and CDR2 FQGNSA. CDR3 DNA sequence: TGTGCCAGCAGCTTACACATGGGGGTCGTTGGCTACACCTTC. Translating it yields CASSLHMGVVGYTF.

The gene calls are TRBV11-2 and TRBJ2-3, with D perhaps matching TRBD1 or TRBD2 (5 bases each). Germline lookup yields CDR1 SGHAT and CDR2 FQNNGV. The CDR3 sequence is 14 residues long. V was clipped by 10 bases and J by 0 bases, with 14 bases between them. The CDR3 loop is CATKRGSSTDTQYF. Here the CDR3 DNA reads TGTGCCACCAAGAGGGGCTCTAGCACAGATACGCAGTATTTT.

This clonotype was found many times. V usage is TRBV25-1 and J usage is TRBJ2-5, with no clear D. V lost 3 bases and J 4 bases, leaving 12 bases between the germline ends. The CDR3 is 14 residues long. Germline CDR1 is MGHDK and CDR2 is SYGVNS. The CDR3 DNA reads TGTGCCAGCAGTGATCCCTCAAGCAGAGAGACCCAGTACTTC. Protein: CASSDPSSRETQYF.

In its sample, this clonotype was seen many times. The genes are TRBV7-9 and TRBJ1-5; D perhaps matches TRBD1 (5 bases). Trimming took off 5 bases at V and 4 bases at J, with 15 bases between the two ends. Germline assignment: CDR1 SEHNR and CDR2 FQNEAQ (reference sequence). The CDR3 is made up of 15 amino acids. CDR3 sequence (DNA): TGTGCCAGCAGCCCTGGAGGCCAGGGAAATCAGCCCCAGCATTTT. Protein product: CASSPGGQGNQPQHF.

This clonotype has a count of ten or more. The chain uses TRBV7-9 and TRBJ2-5; no clear D gene. The V end was cut by 3 bases, the J end by 4 bases, with 9 bases between. This CDR3 has 13 residues. CDR1 is SEHNR, CDR2 FQNEAQ, per germline (reference sequence). CDR3: CASSLSSIETQYF. The DNA of the CDR3 is TGTGCCAGCAGCTTGTCATCCATAGAGACCCAGTACTTC.

The chain couples TRBV7-2 to TRBJ1-1; D is possibly TRBD1 (6 bases). V was pared by 4 bases and J by 8 bases, with 17 bases between. Germline V gives CDR1 SGHTA, CDR2 FQGNSA. The CDR3 is 14 residues long. The CDR3 sequence: CASSYYQGGGEAFF. CDR3 coding DNA: TGTGCCAGCAGCTACTATCAAGGGGGAGGGGAAGCTTTCTTT.

The gene calls are TRBV6-1 and TRBJ1-2; D might be TRBD1 (6 bases). The CDR3 length is 12 residues. Deletions cut 9 bases from V and 4 bases from J, with 12 bases between. Germline CDR1 reads MNHNS; CDR2 reads SASEGT. The CDR3 protein is CASTTGSYGYTF. CDR3 coding DNA: TGTGCCAGTACTACAGGGTCCTATGGCTACACCTTC.

The gene calls are TRBV4-2 and TRBJ2-7, with 10 bases aligning to TRBD1. Germline V lookup: CDR1 LGHNA, CDR2 YNFKEQ. After removal of 1 base from V and 4 bases from J, the junction contained 4 bases not matched to a gene. This CDR3 is built from 15 residues. DNA of the CDR3: TGTGCCAGCAGCCAAGTGGGGGGACAGGGGTACGAGCAGTACTTC. Translation gives CASSQVGGQGYEQYF.

There are many counts of this clonotype. The rearrangement joins TRBV29-1 to TRBJ2-7; D is undetermined. Germline V gives CDR1 SQVTM, CDR2 ANQGSEA. Trimming took 0 bases from V and 1 from J, leaving 10 bases between them. The CDR3 runs 14 residues. The CDR3 sequence: CSVEDGHGSYEQYF. Here the CDR3 DNA reads TGCAGCGTTGAAGATGGCCACGGATCCTACGAGCAGTACTTC.

Regarding this clonotype: Just one base apart from a much larger clone, this may be a read error. The chain recombines TRBV26 with TRBJ1-1; no check of the table's D call, TRBD1, against the DNA was made. TRBV26 is a listed pseudogene. CDR3 size: 15 residues. The CDR3 sequence: CASSPFLGANTEAFF. CDR3 nucleotides: TGTGCCAGCAGCCCCTTCCTGGGGGCGAACACTGAAGCTTTCTTT.

This clonotype was detected only a few times. The chain combines TRBV6-2 or TRBV6-3 with TRBJ2-2; the match to TRBD1 covers 8 bases. CDR1 is MNHEY, CDR2 SVGEGT, per germline. The CDR3 is made up of 15 amino acids. After removal of 4 bases from V and 6 bases from J, the junction contained 7 bases not matched to a gene. Here the CDR3 DNA reads TGTGCCAGCAGTTTCGCGGACAGGGACGCCGGGGAGCTGTTTTTT. This translates into CASSFADRDAGELFF.

This chain connects TRBV6-5 to TRBJ2-2; the D call may be TRBD1 or TRBD2 (5 bases each). In germline, CDR1 is MNHEY, CDR2 SVGAGI. This CDR3 contains 14 residues. V lost 4 bases, J lost 6 bases, and 12 bases lay in between. The CDR3 protein is CASSFARDAGELFF. The CDR3 DNA is TGTGCCAGCAGTTTCGCTAGGGACGCCGGGGAGCTGTTTTTT.

This clonotype appeared once. V and J are TRBV5-1 and TRBJ2-7; D is unresolved. Looked up from germline, CDR1 is SGHRS and CDR2 is YFSETQ. CDR3 size: 13 residues. V lost 2 bases and J lost 3, with 9 bases in between. CDR3 coding DNA: TGCGCCAGCAGCTTTAAACAGAACTACGAGCAGTACTTC. Residues: CASSFKQNYEQYF.